The 24 T cell receptor beta chains presented below share a single source sample, sequenced in a study of Tregs in tolerant kidney transplant recipients. Method: immunoSEQ multiplex PCR; TCRdb's copy keeps in-frame clones and lacks some. The table has hundreds of thousands of clones, about four fifths seen once. Sequenced sample: CD4+ T cells from blood. The receptors shown here come from a human donor in good health.

The chain carries TRBV5-1 and TRBJ1-1; a possible D gene is TRBD1 (6 bases). The V end lost 5 bases, the J end lost 2 bases, and 16 bases lay between the germline ends. Germline-derived CDR1 and CDR2 are SGHRS and YFSETQ. This CDR3 is built from 15 residues. The CDR3 loop is CASSTLSGANTEAFF. In DNA form, the CDR3 reads TGCGCCAGCAGTACCCTCTCAGGGGCAAACACTGAAGCTTTCTTT.

This chain links TRBV5-1 with TRBJ2-1; 7 nucleotides match TRBD1. The CDR3 is 15 amino acids. CDR1 SGHRS and CDR2 YFSETQ come from the germline V gene. V lost 4 bases and J lost 5; bases outside the gene matches: 9. This CDR3 is CASSPGGQVDNEQFF. CDR3 nucleotides: TGCGCCAGCAGCCCTGGAGGACAGGTAGACAATGAGCAGTTCTTC.

The DNA for the CDR3 is TGTGCTAGTGGCCCACCGGGGGCCTCCTACGAGCAGTACTTC. Its protein is CASGPPGASYEQYF. This chain connects TRBV12-5 to TRBJ2-7; D is perhaps TRBD1 or TRBD2 (6 bases each). Germline-derived CDR1 and CDR2 are LGHNT and FRNRAP. The V and J ends lost 6 bases and 0 bases respectively, with 12 bases between them. This CDR3 comprises 14 residues.

This chain connects TRBV18 to TRBJ1-4; D is unclear. V was cut by 4 bases and J by 10 bases, with 22 bases left in between. Germline values: CDR1 KGHSH, CDR2 LQKENI. The CDR3 consists of 16 residues. CDR3 loop: CASSQPPPGGGLKLFF. CDR3 sequence (DNA): TGTGCCAGCTCACAGCCCCCCCCCGGCGGAGGGCTAAAACTGTTTTTT.

V is TRBV6-5 and J is TRBJ2-7, with D perhaps TRBD2 (6 bases). There are 15 residues in the CDR3. In germline, CDR1 is MNHEY, CDR2 SVGAGI. Trimming removed 2 bases from V and 2 bases from J, with 13 bases in between. In nucleotides, the CDR3 is TGTGCCAGCAGTTACGGCGCGGAGCGGGCCTACGAGCAGTACTTC. This gives the protein CASSYGAERAYEQYF.

The chain has TRBV7-6 and TRBJ1-1; D unresolved. V was cut by 5 bases and J by 0 bases, with 13 bases left in between. The CDR3 covers 15 residues. Germline V gene sequence: CDR1 SGHVS, CDR2 FNYEAQ. The CDR3 DNA is TGTGCCAGCAGCCCAGTCAACACAATGAACACTGAAGCTTTCTTT. This encodes CASSPVNTMNTEAFF.

This chain uses TRBV15 with TRBJ2-5, with 8 bases aligning to TRBD2. CDR3 length: 17 amino acids. Trimming at V came to 1 base and at J to 4 bases, leaving 11 bases not matched to a gene. The germline CDR1 and CDR2 sequences are LNHNV and YYDKDF (reference sequence). CDR3 in amino acids: CATSRGATSGRVETQYF. The DNA for the CDR3 is TGTGCCACCAGCAGAGGCGCGACGAGCGGGAGAGTAGAGACCCAGTACTTC. Full variable domain (missing parts from reference TRBV15 and TRBJ2-5): DAMVIQNPRYQVTQFGKPVTLSCSQTLNHNVMYWYQQKSSQAPKLLFHYYDKDFNNEADTPDNFQSRRPNTSFCFLDIRSPGLGDTAMYLCATSRGATSGRVETQYFGPGTRLLVL.

The chain uses TRBV5-4 and TRBJ2-2; D might be TRBD1 or TRBD2, each matching 5 bases. V was shortened by 1 base and J by 4 bases, with 11 bases between the two germline ends. Looked up from germline, CDR1 is SGHNT and CDR2 is YYREEE (reference sequence). The CDR3 has 15 residues. CDR3 sequence reads: CASSLSGSFTGELFF. In DNA, the CDR3 is TGTGCCAGCAGCTTGTCAGGGAGTTTCACCGGGGAGCTGTTTTTT.

This clone has only one observation. This chain links TRBV6-4 with TRBJ2-1; maybe TRBD1 (6 bases). The germline gives CDR1 MRHNA, CDR2 SNTAGT. The V end lost 6 bases, the J end lost 4 bases, and 13 bases lay between the germline ends. The CDR3 loop spans 14 amino acids. The CDR3 bases are TGTGCCAGCAGCCGAGGACAGAGTTACAATGAGCAGTTCTTC. This encodes CASSRGQSYNEQFF.

The chain uses TRBV5-1 and TRBJ1-1; 8 nucleotides align to TRBD1. CDR1 and CDR2 (germline): SGHRS, YFSETQ. CDR3 length equals 16 residues. The trim removed 4 bases at V and 3 bases at J, leaving 11 bases unmatched. The CDR3 DNA is TGCGCCAGCAGCCGTCGACAGGGGATAGGGGACACTGAAGCTTTCTTT. Protein product: CASSRRQGIGDTEAFF.

In its sample, this clone was seen a few times. V gene TRBV5-1 combines with J gene TRBJ2-7; D might be TRBD1 or TRBD2, each matching 7 bases. This CDR3 is built from 13 residues. Trimming took 2 bases from V and 6 from J, leaving 12 bases between them. CDR1 and CDR2 (germline): SGHRS, YFSETQ. The CDR3 DNA reads TGCGCCAGCAGCTTCGCAGGGGGGGCCGAGCAGTACTTC. It yields the protein CASSFAGGAEQYF.

This clone was seen a single time. This sequence joins TRBV11-1 and TRBJ1-1; D unclear. The V end lost 4 bases, the J end lost 2 bases, and 8 bases lay between the germline ends. CDR3 length: 13 amino acids. CDR1 SGHAT and CDR2 FQDESV come from the germline V gene (reference sequence). The CDR3 coding sequence is TGTGCCAGCAGCTCCACAACCAACACTGAAGCTTTCTTT. This codes for CASSSTTNTEAFF.

The chain links TRBV5-1 to TRBJ2-3; D not resolved. Trimming stripped 0 bases from V and 4 bases from J, with 15 bases between. CDR1 SGHRS and CDR2 YFSETQ come from the germline V gene. The CDR3 has 16 amino acids. This chain's CDR3 is CASSLGAGPSADTQYF. DNA for the CDR3: TGCGCCAGCAGCTTGGGGGCCGGACCAAGCGCAGATACGCAGTATTTT. Variable domain in full (rest from reference TRBV5-1 and TRBJ2-3): KAGVTQTPRYLIKTRGQQVTLSCSPISGHRSVSWYQQTPGQGLQFLFEYFSETQRNKGNFPGRFSGRQFSNSRSEMNVSTLELGDSALYLCASSLGAGPSADTQYFGPGTRLTVL.

This chain connects TRBV5-6 to TRBJ1-3; no firm D call. Trimming pared 0 bases from V and 2 bases from J, leaving 12 bases between. This CDR3 is 16 amino acids long. Germline CDR1 and CDR2: SGHDT and YYEEEE. The CDR3 reads CASSLGLVRPGNTIYF. The CDR3 DNA sequence: TGTGCCAGCAGCTTGGGCTTGGTTAGGCCTGGAAACACCATATATTTT.

J is TRBJ1-4 and V is TRBV7-8; D gene unclear. CDR3 length equals 13 residues. The germline V gene encodes CDR1 SGHVS and CDR2 FQNEAQ. V was shortened by 4 bases and J by 3 bases, with 6 bases between the two germline ends. The CDR3 protein is CASSSLANEKLFF. DNA for the CDR3: TGTGCCAGCAGCTCGTTAGCTAATGAAAAACTGTTTTTT.

This clone was counted a few times. This sequence joins TRBV4-2 and TRBJ1-4; no definite D call. V was clipped by 5 bases and J by 1 base, with 14 bases between them. Germline CDR1 reads LGHNA; CDR2 reads YNFKEQ. There are 16 residues in the CDR3. CDR3 nucleotides: TGTGCCAGCAGCTCCCGAGACCAAGGAACTAATGAAAAACTGTTTTTT. This codes for CASSSRDQGTNEKLFF.

The chain carries TRBV2 and TRBJ2-7; no definite D call. Germline lookup yields CDR1 SNHLY and CDR2 FYNNEI. Deletions cut 6 bases from V and 0 bases from J, with 6 bases between. The length of the CDR3 is 12 residues. CDR3 DNA sequence: TGTGCCAGCAGACCTAGCTCCTACGAGCAGTACTTC. It specifies CASRPSSYEQYF.

The CDR3 protein is CASSRGQEYEQYF. CDR3 DNA sequence: TGTGCCAGCAGCCGGGGACAGGAATACGAGCAGTACTTC. J is TRBJ2-7 and V is TRBV11-3, with 8 bases matching TRBD1. Germline loops: CDR1 SGHNT, CDR2 YENEEA. This CDR3 has 13 residues. The V segment lost 5 bases and the J segment 4 bases; nucleotides outside the gene matches: 4. Full variable domain (rest looked up from reference TRBV11-3 and TRBJ2-7): EAGVVQSPRYKIIEKKQPVAFWCNPISGHNTLYWYLQNLGQGPELLIRYENEEAVDDSQLPKDRFSAERLKGVDSTLKIQPAELGDSAVYLCASSRGQEYEQYFGPGTRLTVT.

The chain employs TRBV25-1 and TRBJ1-2, with TRBD1 matching over 9 bases. The trim removed 5 bases at V and 8 bases at J, leaving 6 bases unmatched. The CDR3 has 13 residues. Germline CDR1 is MGHDK and CDR2 is SYGVNS. The CDR3 protein is CASSFGQGNGYTF. The CDR3 nucleotides are TGTGCCAGCAGTTTTGGACAGGGGAACGGCTACACCTTC.

This clone was seen only once. The rearrangement joins TRBV9 to TRBJ2-4; D possibly uses TRBD1 or TRBD2 (5 bases each). Trimming stripped 3 bases from V and 3 bases from J, with 13 bases between. This CDR3 is built from 15 residues. The V gene's germline CDR1 is SGDLS and CDR2 YYNGEE. CDR3 amino acids: CASSGGSAGKNIQYF. CDR3 DNA sequence: TGTGCCAGCAGCGGGGGGAGCGCGGGCAAAAACATTCAGTACTTC.

Many counts were recorded for this clone. The chain uses TRBV7-8 and TRBJ2-7, with a weak D call TRBD2 (6 bases). Trimming cost V 4 bases and J 2 bases, with 9 bases left between them. This CDR3 comprises 13 residues. CDR1 and CDR2 from the germline V gene are SGHVS and FQNEAQ. CDR3 sequence reads: CASSSLATYEQYF. CDR3 in DNA: TGTGCCAGCAGCTCACTAGCTACCTACGAGCAGTACTTC.

The rearrangement joins TRBV6-6 to TRBJ1-6, with 7 positions matching TRBD1. The germline CDR1 and CDR2 sequences are MNHNY and SVGAGI (reference sequence). Trimming at V came to 0 bases and at J to 9 bases, leaving 2 bases not matched to a gene. This CDR3 is 14 amino acids long. The CDR3 loop reads CASSYSRQGSPLHF. The DNA for the CDR3 is TGTGCCAGCAGTTACTCGAGACAGGGTTCACCCCTCCACTTT.

The chain carries TRBV18 and TRBJ2-4; maybe TRBD1 (8 bases). Trimming pared 3 bases from V and 7 bases from J, leaving 13 bases between. The CDR3 totals 14 residues. The germline CDR1 and CDR2 sequences are KGHSH and LQKENI. This CDR3 is CASSPDRGGNIQYF. CDR3 sequence (DNA): TGTGCCAGCTCACCTGACAGGGGAGGGAACATTCAGTACTTC.

The chain combines TRBV6-1 with TRBJ2-7; 10 bases map to TRBD1. This CDR3 contains 12 residues. The germline gives CDR1 MNHNS, CDR2 SASEGT. The trim removed 6 bases at V and 6 bases at J, leaving 2 bases unmatched. The DNA for the CDR3 is TGTGCCAGCAGACGGACAGGGGGCGAGCAGTACTTC. Translated, it gives CASRRTGGEQYF.